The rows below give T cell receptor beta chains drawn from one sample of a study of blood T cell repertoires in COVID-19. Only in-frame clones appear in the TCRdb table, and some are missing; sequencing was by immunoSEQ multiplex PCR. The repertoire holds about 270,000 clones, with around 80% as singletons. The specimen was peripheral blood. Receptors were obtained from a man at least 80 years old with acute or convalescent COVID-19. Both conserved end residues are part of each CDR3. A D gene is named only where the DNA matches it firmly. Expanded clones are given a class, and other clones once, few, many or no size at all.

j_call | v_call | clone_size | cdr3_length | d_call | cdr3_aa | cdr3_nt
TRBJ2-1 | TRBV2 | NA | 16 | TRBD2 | CASRSGLASSYNEQFF | TGTGCCAGCAGGTCGGGACTAGCATCCTCCTACAATGAGCAGTTCTTC
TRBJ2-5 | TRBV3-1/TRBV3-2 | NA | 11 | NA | CASSQERAQYF | TGTGCCAGCAGCCAAGAGAGGGCCCAGTACTTC
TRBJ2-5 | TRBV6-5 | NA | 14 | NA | CASSYSSFQETQYF | TGTGCCAGCAGTTACTCTTCGTTCCAAGAGACCCAGTACTTC
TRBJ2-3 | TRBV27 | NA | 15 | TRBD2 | CASSLSGGAWDTQYF | TGTGCCAGCAGTCTTAGCGGGGGGGCGTGGGATACGCAGTATTTT
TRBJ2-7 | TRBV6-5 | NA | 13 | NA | CASSSAGTYEQYF | TGTGCCAGCAGTTCGGCAGGGACCTACGAGCAGTACTTC
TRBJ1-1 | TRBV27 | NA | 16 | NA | CASSPEAGVMNTEAFF | TGTGCCAGCAGTCCCGAGGCAGGGGTTATGAACACTGAAGCTTTCTTT
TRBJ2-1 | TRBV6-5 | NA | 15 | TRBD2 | CASRRSGGAYNEQFF | TGTGCCAGCAGGCGTAGCGGGGGGGCCTACAATGAGCAGTTCTTC
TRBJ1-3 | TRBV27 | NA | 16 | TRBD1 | CASSPQGGTPGNTIYF | TGTGCCAGCAGTCCCCAGGGGGGAACTCCCGGAAACACCATATATTTT
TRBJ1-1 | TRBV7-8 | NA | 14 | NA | CASSLARTNTEAFF | TGTGCCAGCAGCTTAGCCAGGACAAACACTGAAGCTTTCTTT
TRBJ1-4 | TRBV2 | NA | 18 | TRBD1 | CASSPTGGYGATNEKLFF | TGTGCCAGCAGTCCTACAGGGGGCTATGGGGCAACTAATGAAAAACTGTTTTTT
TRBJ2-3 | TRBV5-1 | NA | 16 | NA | CASSLGAVTGTDTQYF | TGCGCCAGCAGCTTGGGGGCAGTTACGGGCACAGATACGCAGTATTTT
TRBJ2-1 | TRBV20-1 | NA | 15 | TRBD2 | CSASLSGRTYNEQFF | TGCAGTGCTAGTCTTAGCGGGAGGACCTACAATGAGCAGTTCTTC
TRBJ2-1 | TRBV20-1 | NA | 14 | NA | CSASVETAYNEQFF | TGCAGTGCTAGTGTGGAGACCGCCTACAATGAGCAGTTCTTC
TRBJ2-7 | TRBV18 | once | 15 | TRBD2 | CASSPGTSGAYEQYF | TGTGCCAGCTCACCCGGGACTAGCGGGGCCTACGAGCAGTACTTC
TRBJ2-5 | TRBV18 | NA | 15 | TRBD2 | CASSPLAGAQETQYF | TGTGCCAGCTCACCCCTAGCGGGAGCCCAAGAGACCCAGTACTTC
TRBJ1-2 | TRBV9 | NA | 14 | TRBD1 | CASSVGDRVGGYTF | TGTGCCAGCAGCGTAGGGGACAGGGTGGGCGGCTACACCTTC
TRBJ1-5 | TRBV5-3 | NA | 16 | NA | CARSFLGVASNQPQHF | TGTGCCAGAAGCTTTTTAGGGGTGGCTAGCAATCAGCCCCAGCATTTT
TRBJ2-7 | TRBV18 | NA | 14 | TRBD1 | CASSPGTARGEQYF | TGTGCCAGCTCACCCGGGACAGCTAGGGGCGAGCAGTACTTC
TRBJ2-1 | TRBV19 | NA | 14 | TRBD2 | CASRLLAGDNEQFF | TGTGCCAGTAGACTACTAGCGGGGGACAATGAGCAGTTCTTC
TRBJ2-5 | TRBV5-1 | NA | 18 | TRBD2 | CASSQTGTSGGNQETQYF | TGCGCCAGCAGCCAAACCGGGACTAGCGGGGGGAACCAAGAGACCCAGTACTTC
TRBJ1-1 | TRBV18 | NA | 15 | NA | CASSPSGALNTEAFF | TGTGCCAGCTCACCGAGCGGGGCCCTGAACACTGAAGCTTTCTTT
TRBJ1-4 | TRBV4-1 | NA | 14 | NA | CASSQVPGFEKLFF | TGCGCCAGCAGCCAAGTTCCTGGCTTTGAAAAACTGTTTTTT
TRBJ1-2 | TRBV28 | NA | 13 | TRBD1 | CASSSGQGTEYTF | TGTGCCAGCAGCAGCGGACAGGGTACGGAATACACCTTC